One and the same sample provided the 13 T cell receptor beta chains below, sequenced in a study of neurological immune-mediated disorders (dated by TCRdb to between 2018 and 2021). Receptor libraries were prepared by 5' RACE. Instrument on record: Illumina HiSeq 2500. In TCRdb, the public reads were trimmed at Q25 with fastp and aligned with MiXCR, with productive beta chains retained. CDR3 protein sequences are deduplicated, and each keeps its most common genes and DNA. This sample holds some 30,000 distinct CDR3 sequences; around 4.5% were observed only once. Clones ranked in the top ten supply 23% of the sample. Specimen: PBMCs. The receptors come from a young man in good health.

Ten or more counts support this clonotype. V and J are TRBV7-9 and TRBJ1-2; maybe TRBD1 (5 bases). This CDR3 contains 13 residues. The V end was cut by 5 bases, the J end by 6 bases, with 13 bases between. Germline-derived CDR1 and CDR2 are SEHNR and FQNEAQ (reference sequence). The DNA of the CDR3 is TGTGCCAGCAGCGTTACGGGGGAGCATGGCTACACCTTC. It translates to CASSVTGEHGYTF.

This clonotype was detected ten times or more. The chain recombines TRBV5-1 with TRBJ1-2; a weak D match, TRBD1 (6 bases). Germline assignment: CDR1 SGHRS and CDR2 YFSETQ. Between the trimmed V and J ends, which lost 3 bases and 2 bases, there was a span of 14 bases. CDR3 length equals 15 residues. Written as DNA, the CDR3 is TGCGCCAGCAGCTGGGGGCCAGATACGAACTATGGCTACACCTTC. It specifies CASSWGPDTNYGYTF. Looking up the rest from reference TRBV5-1 and TRBJ1-2 gives the full variable domain: KAGVTQTPRYLIKTRGQQVTLSCSPISGHRSVSWYQQTPGQGLQFLFEYFSETQRNKGNFPGRFSGRQFSNSRSEMNVSTLELGDSALYLCASSWGPDTNYGYTFGSGTRLTVV.

This clonotype was observed at least ten times. This chain joins TRBV5-1 and TRBJ2-3; D perhaps matches TRBD2 (5 bases). The CDR3 loop spans 13 amino acids. V was trimmed by 3 bases and J by 5 bases, leaving 10 bases between them. Germline loops: CDR1 SGHRS, CDR2 YFSETQ. CDR3 coding DNA: TGCGCCAGCAGCTGGCGGGTCGGAGATACGCAGTATTTT. It is translated as CASSWRVGDTQYF.

This clonotype was found many times. The gene calls are TRBV7-3 and TRBJ1-6; D not certain. The ends were cut back, 5 bases at V and 9 bases at J, with 14 bases in the middle. Germline V CDR1 and CDR2: SGHTA, FQGTGA. The CDR3 extends over 14 amino acids. As DNA, the CDR3 is TGTGCCAGCAGCCTAGGGTACACGGGTTCACCCCTCCACTTT. Its protein product is CASSLGYTGSPLHF.

This clonotype was recorded at least ten times. This chain uses TRBV7-2 with TRBJ2-3, with 8 bases lining up with TRBD2. The CDR3 sequence is 15 residues long. From germline, CDR1 is SGHTA and CDR2 FQGNSA. With V trimmed by 5 bases and J by 7 bases, 11 bases remained unmatched. The CDR3 protein is CASSPPGTSLNTQYF. In DNA, the CDR3 is TGTGCCAGCAGCCCCCCCGGGACTAGTCTCAATACGCAGTATTTT.

This clonotype has a count of ten or more. This rearrangement joins TRBV20-1 to TRBJ1-4; a weak D match, TRBD1 (6 bases). CDR3 length: 12 residues. V shed 6 bases and J shed 8 bases, with 13 bases lying between them. CDR1 and CDR2 (germline): DFQATT, SNEGSKA (reference sequence). The CDR3 bases are TGCAGTGCCATCGGACAGCGCGAAAAACTGTTTTTT. Its protein is CSAIGQREKLFF.

This clonotype has at least ten counts. Written as DNA, the CDR3 is TGCAGTGCTAGCTTTTACAGGGACGGTTCACCCCTCCACTTT. As protein: CSASFYRDGSPLHF. V and J are TRBV20-1 and TRBJ1-6, with D maybe TRBD1 (6 bases). V was trimmed by 3 bases and J by 9 bases, leaving 15 bases between them. Germline CDR1 reads DFQATT; CDR2 reads SNEGSKA (reference sequence). The CDR3 consists of 14 residues.

This clonotype was counted many times. CDR3 nucleotide sequence: TGTGCCAGCAGCGCCGACGGGGGGGCCCATGCAGATACGCAGTATTTT. It encodes CASSADGGAHADTQYF. V gene TRBV9 combines with J gene TRBJ2-3; the match to TRBD2 covers 8 bases. CDR3 length: 16 residues. J lost 4 bases, V lost 3 bases, and 10 bases had no gene match. Looked up from germline, CDR1 is SGDLS and CDR2 is YYNGEE.

This clonotype has a count of ten or more. DNA of the CDR3: TGTGCCAGCCGCCTTGAGTCTGATACGCAGTATTTT. Encoded protein: CASRLESDTQYF. The chain recombines TRBV12-3 or TRBV12-4 with TRBJ2-3; D uncertain. V was cut by 8 bases and J by 6 bases, with 12 bases left in between. CDR3 length equals 12 residues.

This clonotype was seen at least ten times. The chain employs TRBV5-1 and TRBJ2-7, with 11 bases lining up with TRBD1. The CDR3 is 15 residues long. CDR1 and CDR2 (germline): SGHRS, YFSETQ. V lost 4 bases to trimming and J lost 3 bases; unmatched junction nucleotides: 6. The CDR3 loop is CASSPRTGGYYEQYF. CDR3 in DNA: TGCGCCAGCAGCCCAAGGACAGGGGGCTACTACGAGCAGTACTTC.

This clonotype appeared many times. The chain uses TRBV24-1 and TRBJ2-7; 8 nucleotides match TRBD1. Germline CDR1 reads KGHDR; CDR2 reads SFDVKD. The CDR3 length is 15 residues. V was pared by 11 bases and J by 6 bases, with 17 bases of the junction left unmatched. CDR3 DNA sequence: TGTGCCAACCCGTGGCCCGGGACAGGCTCATGCGAGCAGTACTTC. Amino acid sequence: CANPWPGTGSCEQYF.

This clonotype was detected many times. J is TRBJ2-7 and V is TRBV11-2; D unclear. CDR1 is SGHAT, CDR2 FQNNGV, per germline. The ends were cut back, 2 bases at V and 7 bases at J, with 6 bases in the middle. The CDR3 length is 11 residues. The CDR3 DNA reads as TGTGCCAGCAGCTTATCGGTTGAGCAGTACTTC. It is translated as CASSLSVEQYF.

There are many counts of this clonotype. The chain has TRBV14 and TRBJ1-2; no firm D call. CDR3 length: 15 amino acids. Germline V CDR1 and CDR2: SGHDN, FVKESK. The V and J ends lost 0 bases and 3 bases respectively, with 11 bases between them. DNA of the CDR3: TGTGCCAGCAGCCAAGATAGCGGTTTCGACTATGGCTACACCTTC. As protein: CASSQDSGFDYGYTF.